This paragraph reports one T cell receptor beta chain. With 60 Vbeta and 13 Jbeta primers, the PCR was carried out. Assay: immunoSEQ multiplex PCR; the TCRdb copy retains only in-frame clones and omits some. The sample comprises 110,000 to 150,000 clones, roughly 79% of which are singletons, and approximately 0.97% rests with the top ten. The data were taken from a study of cytomegalovirus exposure and HLA in healthy donors. CDR3 length: 15 amino acids. Trimming stripped 5 bases from V and 2 bases from J, with 15 bases between. Germline CDR1 is MNHNS and CDR2 is SASEGT. This TCR was sampled from a man aged 18 to 30 in good health and CMV-seronegative. V usage is TRBV6-1 and J usage is TRBJ1-1; D ambiguous. The sequencing input was PBMCs. CDR3 in amino acids: CASSHTERGNTEAFF. The CDR3 nucleotides read TGTGCCAGCAGTCATACAGAACGGGGTAACACTGAAGCTTTCTTT.